These 18 T cell receptor beta chains were sequenced from one sample in a study of blood T cell repertoires in COVID-19. The repertoire was sequenced with immunoSEQ multiplex PCR; TCRdb's copy has only in-frame clones and lacks some. This sample carries tens of thousands of clones, about 91% of them seen once, and the ten largest clones take 9.5% to 15%. The material sequenced was peripheral blood. These receptors came from a man between 65 and 85 years old with active or convalescent COVID-19.

V usage is TRBV5-6 and J usage is TRBJ2-3; 8 positions agree with TRBD2. Per germline, CDR1 SGHDT and CDR2 YYEEEE. The V segment lost 4 bases and the J segment 0 bases; nucleotides outside the gene matches: 1. The CDR3 runs to 14 residues. The CDR3 DNA is TGTGCCAGCAGCGCGGGGGGTAGCACAGATACGCAGTATTTT. The encoded protein is CASSAGGSTDTQYF.

The genes are TRBV6-5 and TRBJ1-1; weak D call: TRBD1 (5 bases). V was shortened by 0 bases and J by 3 bases, with 11 bases between the two germline ends. The CDR3 has 15 amino acids. Germline CDR1 is MNHEY and CDR2 is SVGAGI. The CDR3 DNA sequence: TGTGCCAGCAGTTACTCTCGGACAAGTCACACTGAAGCTTTCTTT. Residues: CASSYSRTSHTEAFF.

The V call is TRBV2, the J call TRBJ1-1; no definite D call. This CDR3 spans 15 amino acids. V gave up 2 bases and J gave up 4 bases, with 14 bases separating them. The germline gives CDR1 SNHLY, CDR2 FYNNEI. CDR3 DNA sequence: TGTGCCAGCAGTGAATCGGGTTTGGCGGGCACTGAAGCTTTCTTT. Translation: CASSESGLAGTEAFF.

The rearrangement uses TRBV3-1 (or the pseudogene TRBV3-2) and TRBJ1-2; D may be TRBD1 (5 bases). This CDR3 has 16 amino acids. Germline V lookup: CDR1 LGHDT, CDR2 YNNKEL (reference sequence). V was pared by 0 bases and J by 8 bases, with 19 bases between. The CDR3 nucleotides read TGTGCCAGCAGCCAAGATCTAGGGAGCGGGGGTAGCGGCTACACCTTC. Its translation is CASSQDLGSGGSGYTF.

The V call is TRBV18, the J call TRBJ1-5; D call uncertain. The CDR3 has 13 residues. Trimming took off 5 bases at V and 4 bases at J, with 9 bases between the two ends. In germline, CDR1 is KGHSH, CDR2 LQKENI. The CDR3: CASSWTGNQPQHF. CDR3 bases: TGTGCCAGCTCATGGACTGGGAATCAGCCCCAGCATTTT.

The chain has TRBV15 and TRBJ2-1, with 8 bases that match TRBD1. The junction had 4 bases not matched to a gene; V was cut back by 1 base and J by 5 bases. CDR1 is LNHNV and CDR2 is YYDKDF in the germline V gene (reference sequence). The CDR3 consists of 15 residues. The CDR3 sequence is CATSRVDRGNNEQFF. In nucleotides, the CDR3 is TGTGCCACCAGCAGAGTCGACAGGGGAAACAATGAGCAGTTCTTC.

The genes are TRBV24-1 and TRBJ1-1; a weak D match, TRBD1 (5 bases). From germline, CDR1 is KGHDR and CDR2 SFDVKD. V was trimmed by 9 bases and J by 12 bases, leaving 16 bases between them. This CDR3 spans 11 amino acids. The CDR3 nucleotides read TGTGCCACCGCTATAGGGGAGGCGACTTTCTTT. Translating gives CATAIGEATFF.

This chain connects TRBV11-2 to TRBJ2-3, with TRBD2 matching 15 bases. The CDR3 is made up of 18 amino acids. Germline CDR1 is SGHAT and CDR2 is FQNNGV. Unmatched junction bases numbered 7, after V lost 4 bases and J lost 2 bases. CDR3: CASSWPRTSGGDTDTQYF. In DNA, the CDR3 is TGTGCCAGCAGCTGGCCGAGGACTAGCGGGGGGGACACAGATACGCAGTATTTT.

The V gene is TRBV5-5, the J gene TRBJ1-2; TRBD1 might be the D (6 bases). The CDR3 covers 13 residues. V was cut by 0 bases and J by 8 bases, with 11 bases left in between. CDR1 is SGHKS, CDR2 YYEKEE, per germline (reference sequence). The CDR3 DNA reads TGTGCCAGCAGCTTGGGCAGGGGCGGCGGCTACACCTTC. It codes for CASSLGRGGGYTF.

This clone is a singleton in its sample. This rearrangement joins TRBV15 to TRBJ1-5; D not certain. The CDR3 has 15 residues. From germline, CDR1 is LNHNV and CDR2 YYDKDF (reference sequence). V lost 2 bases and J 0 bases, leaving 8 bases between the germline ends. CDR3 protein: CATSRQVDSNQPQHF. In nucleotides, the CDR3 is TGTGCCACCAGCAGACAGGTTGATAGCAATCAGCCCCAGCATTTT.

In its sample, this clone was seen a few times. The chain carries TRBV27 and TRBJ2-7; unclear D gene. Germline V lookup: CDR1 MNHEY, CDR2 SMNVEV (reference sequence). The CDR3 runs 15 residues. Trimming stripped 2 bases from V and 3 bases from J, with 14 bases between. The CDR3 protein is CASSLGGKHIYEQYF. The CDR3 region has the DNA TGTGCCAGCAGTTTAGGCGGCAAACACATCTACGAGCAGTACTTC.

Concerning this clone: Other DNA sequences within the sample encode an identical CDR3. The rearrangement uses TRBV7-8 and TRBJ1-4; a possible D gene is TRBD1 (6 bases). Trimming took 6 bases from V and 5 from J, leaving 19 bases between them. The CDR3 spans 16 residues. Per the germline V gene, CDR1 is SGHVS and CDR2 is FQNEAQ. CDR3 nucleotide sequence: TGTGCCAGCAGTCCAGGTTCGACAAGGGGGAATGAAAAACTGTTTTTT. This sequence encodes CASSPGSTRGNEKLFF.

This chain joins TRBV5-1 and TRBJ1-2; 7 bases are a match to TRBD1. The CDR3 totals 13 residues. Losses at the gene ends were 1 base for V and 4 bases for J; bases not matched to a gene: 1. From germline, CDR1 is SGHRS and CDR2 YFSETQ. Here the CDR3 reads CASSLSGGYGYTF. Written as DNA, the CDR3 is TGCGCCAGCAGCTTGTCAGGGGGCTATGGCTACACCTTC.

J is TRBJ1-5 and V is TRBV28; weak D call: TRBD1 (6 bases). With 8 bases removed from V and 6 bases from J, the gap between germline ends came to 23 bases. Germline V gene lookup returns CDR1 MDHEN and CDR2 SYDVKM. CDR3 length: 16 amino acids. In nucleotides, the CDR3 is TGTGCCAGCGCGGCAGGGGTCTTGGGGTCAGGTCAGCCCCAGCATTTT. It encodes CASAAGVLGSGQPQHF.

The chain employs TRBV5-1 and TRBJ1-2; TRBD1 matches at 7 bases. Losses at the gene ends were 3 bases for V and 8 bases for J; bases not matched to a gene: 13. Germline V gene lookup returns CDR1 SGHRS and CDR2 YFSETQ. The CDR3 sequence is 15 residues long. The CDR3 protein is CASSSQRGQGNGYTF. The CDR3 nucleotides read TGCGCCAGCAGCTCGCAGAGGGGGCAGGGTAACGGCTACACCTTC.

CDR3 loop: CASSGGQGWGVNYGYTF. Here the CDR3 DNA reads TGTGCCAGCAGCGGGGGACAGGGTTGGGGAGTCAACTATGGCTACACCTTC. The rearrangement links TRBV9 to TRBJ1-2; 9 bases agree with TRBD1. The CDR3 has 17 amino acids. The germline CDR1 and CDR2 sequences are SGDLS and YYNGEE. The ends lost 3 bases at V and 2 bases at J; junction bases unmatched: 11. The complete variable domain, with remaining parts taken from reference TRBV9 and TRBJ1-2, reads DSGVTQTPKHLITATGQRVTLRCSPRSGDLSVYWYQQSLDQGLQFLIQYYNGEERAKGNILERFSAQQFPDLHSELNLSSLELGDSALYFCASSGGQGWGVNYGYTFGSGTRLTVV.

The V call is TRBV5-1, the J call TRBJ2-7; D not certain. Trimming took off 0 bases at V and 2 bases at J, with 12 bases between the two ends. Germline values: CDR1 SGHRS, CDR2 YFSETQ. The CDR3 length is 15 residues. CDR3 coding DNA: TGCGCCAGCAGCTTGGGACCCACAGAAACCTACGAGCAGTACTTC. Translated: CASSLGPTETYEQYF.

This chain uses TRBV5-5 with TRBJ1-5, with D perhaps matching TRBD1 (6 bases). Between the trimmed V and J ends, which lost 2 bases and 0 bases, there was a span of 9 bases. CDR1 and CDR2 (germline): SGHKS, YYEKEE (reference sequence). This CDR3 is 15 amino acids long. CDR3 sequence: CASSFMDSSNQPQHF. The CDR3 DNA reads TGTGCCAGCAGCTTTATGGACAGTAGCAATCAGCCCCAGCATTTT. The full variable domain, completed using reference TRBV5-5 and TRBJ1-5, is DAGVTQSPTHLIKTRGQQVTLRCSPISGHKSVSWYQQVLGQGPQFIFQYYEKEERGRGNFPDRFSARQFPNYSSELNVNALLLGDSALYLCASSFMDSSNQPQHFGDGTRLSIL.